The 8 T cell receptor beta chains given below trace back to one sample, sequenced in a study of T cell responses to AZD1222 COVID-19 vaccine. The method was immunoSEQ multiplex PCR; TCRdb's version includes in-frame clones alone and lacks a portion of them. The data show roughly 50,000 clones, around three quarters seen once. This sample comprised peripheral blood, obtained on day 0 of AZD1222 vaccination. These receptors all stem from an adult in good health.

The V gene is TRBV5-4, the J gene TRBJ1-3; the D is unclear. Trimming cost V 0 bases and J 0 bases, with 7 bases left between them. Germline CDR1 reads SGHNT; CDR2 reads YYREEE (reference sequence). The CDR3 totals 15 residues. The CDR3 loop reads CASSLAGDSGNTIYF. The CDR3 nucleotides read TGTGCCAGCAGCTTGGCCGGGGACTCTGGAAACACCATATATTTT.

The chain is built from TRBV10-1 and TRBJ1-1; possible D gene TRBD1, 6 bases. From germline, CDR1 is WNHNN and CDR2 SYGVQD (reference sequence). V was cut by 1 base and J by 5 bases, with 14 bases left in between. CDR3 length: 15 residues. CDR3 loop: CASSEWGGGRTEAFF. As DNA, the CDR3 is TGCGCCAGCAGTGAGTGGGGGGGCGGGCGGACTGAAGCTTTCTTT.

The table lists this clone with a few counts. J is TRBJ2-1 and V is TRBV11-1; D tentatively reads TRBD1 or TRBD2 (5 bases each). The CDR3 is made up of 16 amino acids. The ends were cut back, 1 base at V and 2 bases at J, with 12 bases in the middle. Germline loops: CDR1 SGHAT, CDR2 FQDESV (reference sequence). The DNA of the CDR3 is TGTGCCAGCAGCTTAGAAGCCCCGGGACCCTACAATGAGCAGTTCTTC. Residues: CASSLEAPGPYNEQFF.

The chain joins TRBV18 to TRBJ1-5; 10 bases match TRBD1. This CDR3 region has 18 residues. CDR1 is KGHSH and CDR2 is LQKENI in the germline V gene. Losses at the gene ends were 2 bases for V and 2 bases for J; bases not matched to a gene: 9. The CDR3: CASSPANHGTGGNQPQHF. The CDR3 DNA reads as TGTGCCAGCTCACCAGCAAATCACGGGACAGGGGGCAATCAGCCCCAGCATTTT.

The genes are TRBV11-2 and TRBJ1-1, with 7 bases identical to TRBD1. In germline, CDR1 is SGHAT, CDR2 FQNNGV. This CDR3 has 12 residues. The V segment lost 5 bases and the J segment 7 bases; nucleotides outside the gene matches: 4. The CDR3 nucleotides are TGTGCCAGCAGCGGGGGACAGCTTGAAGCTTTCTTT. Protein: CASSGGQLEAFF.

This chain links TRBV5-5 with TRBJ2-7, with a tentative D call TRBD1 (6 bases). V lost 4 bases to trimming and J lost 2 bases, with 13 bases between them. Germline V gives CDR1 SGHKS, CDR2 YYEKEE (reference sequence). There are 14 residues in the CDR3. For the CDR3, the DNA is TGTGCCAGCAGCCCCGGGACATTACCCTACGAGCAGTACTTC. Translating gives CASSPGTLPYEQYF.

The V gene is TRBV7-9, the J gene TRBJ1-1; D gene ambiguous. This CDR3 spans 13 amino acids. Germline V lookup: CDR1 SEHNR, CDR2 FQNEAQ (reference sequence). V lost 1 base and J lost 10, with 13 bases in between. DNA for the CDR3: TGTGCCAGCAGCTTAGAGGTGGGGTTAGGAGCTTTCTTT. It translates to CASSLEVGLGAFF.

The chain links TRBV18 to TRBJ2-7; the D call may be TRBD1 or TRBD2 (5 bases each). From germline, CDR1 is KGHSH and CDR2 LQKENI. V gave up 5 bases and J gave up 3 bases, with 8 bases separating them. The CDR3 has 12 amino acids. The CDR3 reads CASSGDGYEQYV. The CDR3 bases are TGTGCCAGCTCAGGGGACGGCTACGAGCAGTACGTC.